Shown below are 20 T cell receptor beta chains from a single sample sequenced in a study of shared clonotypes between healthy human individuals. TCRdb keeps only in-frame clones here, not all; method: immunoSEQ multiplex PCR. The sample consists of approximately 980,000 clones, 60% to 85% of them appearing once. The specimen sequenced was memory CD4+ T cells sorted from blood. Subset reported: CD45RA-negative fraction. The receptors here all came from a man younger than 35 in good health.

This clone was seen repeatedly, ten times or more. V is TRBV6-6 and J is TRBJ2-2; 7 bases agree with TRBD1. There are 15 residues in the CDR3. CDR1 and CDR2 (germline): MNHNY, SVGAGI (reference sequence). V gave up 2 bases and J gave up 7 bases; unmatched junction bases: 7. The chain's CDR3 is CASSYPGTADGELFF. In DNA, the CDR3 is TGTGCCAGCAGTTACCCGGGGACAGCAGACGGGGAGCTGTTTTTT.

The chain recombines TRBV5-1 with TRBJ1-6; maybe TRBD1 (5 bases). Trimming left V 0 bases short and J 5 bases short, with 6 bases between. The CDR3 has 14 amino acids. Germline CDR1 reads SGHRS; CDR2 reads YFSETQ. The CDR3 DNA reads TGCGCCAGCAGCTTGGCAGGGAATAATTCACCCCTCCACTTT. This translates into CASSLAGNNSPLHF.

The rearrangement joins TRBV19 to TRBJ2-7, with 11 bases that match TRBD2. There are 14 residues in the CDR3. The V segment lost 6 bases and the J segment 5 bases; nucleotides outside the gene matches: 6. Germline CDR1 is LNHDA and CDR2 is SQIVND (reference sequence). In DNA, the CDR3 is TGTGCCAGTAGCGAACTAGCGGGAGCGGACGAGCAGTACTTC. As protein: CASSELAGADEQYF.

The chain recombines TRBV5-1 with TRBJ2-5, with D possibly called TRBD1 or TRBD2 (7 bases each). The germline CDR1 and CDR2 sequences are SGHRS and YFSETQ. The CDR3 runs to 16 residues. Trimming removed 2 bases at V and 3 bases at J, with 17 bases between. This CDR3 is CASSLTVPGGEETQYF. CDR3 in DNA: TGCGCCAGCAGCTTAACCGTTCCAGGGGGGGAAGAGACCCAGTACTTC.

The chain links TRBV6-1 to TRBJ1-1; D unclear. The CDR3 contains 16 residues. V was shortened by 0 bases and J by 8 bases, with 19 bases between the two germline ends. CDR1 is MNHNS, CDR2 SASEGT, per germline. The chain's CDR3 is CASSEALPPGGGEAFF. Here the CDR3 DNA reads TGTGCCAGCAGTGAAGCGCTTCCGCCGGGCGGTGGCGAAGCTTTCTTT.

The V gene is TRBV5-6, the J gene TRBJ1-2; D is possibly TRBD1 (6 bases). The V gene lost 6 bases and the J gene lost 3 bases, with 18 bases spanning the gap. The CDR3 is made up of 15 amino acids. Germline assignment: CDR1 SGHDT and CDR2 YYEEEE. The DNA for the CDR3 is TGTGCCAGCAACTTCCCCGTAGGGGGGGACTATGGCTACACCTTC. Translating gives CASNFPVGGDYGYTF. Looking up the rest from reference TRBV5-6 and TRBJ1-2 gives the full variable domain: DAGVTQSPTHLIKTRGQQVTLRCSPKSGHDTVSWYQQALGQGPQFIFQYYEEEERQRGNFPDRFSGHQFPNYSSELNVNALLLGDSALYLCASNFPVGGDYGYTFGSGTRLTVV.

The V call is TRBV15, the J call TRBJ2-1, with 9 nucleotides matching TRBD2. This CDR3 spans 16 amino acids. Germline V gene lookup returns CDR1 LNHNV and CDR2 YYDKDF (reference sequence). J gave up 4 bases and V 0 bases, and 4 bases lay outside the gene matches. The CDR3 DNA sequence: TGTGCCACCAGCAGAGAGGTCGGACTAGCGTACAATGAGCAGTTCTTC. Its protein is CATSREVGLAYNEQFF. Variable domain in full (rest from reference TRBV15 and TRBJ2-1): DAMVIQNPRYQVTQFGKPVTLSCSQTLNHNVMYWYQQKSSQAPKLLFHYYDKDFNNEADTPDNFQSRRPNTSFCFLDIRSPGLGDTAMYLCATSREVGLAYNEQFFGPGTRLTVL.

This chain uses TRBV27 with TRBJ1-4, with 9 bases matching TRBD1. CDR1 is MNHEY and CDR2 is SMNVEV in the germline V gene (reference sequence). V shed 5 bases, J shed 14 bases, and the junction held 12 bases outside the gene matches. The CDR3 is 14 amino acids. DNA for the CDR3: TGTGCCAGCAGTCCGAGGGGGGACAGGGAAGGTCTGTTTTTT. It is translated as CASSPRGDREGLFF.

This sequence joins TRBV30 and TRBJ1-2; D may be TRBD1 (6 bases). Between the trimmed V and J ends, which lost 8 bases and 1 base, there was a span of 17 bases. The CDR3 is 14 residues long. Germline V gene lookup returns CDR1 GTSNPN and CDR2 SVGIG (reference sequence). CDR3 nucleotides: TGTGCCGGCCCCCGGGAAGGGGGTAACTATGGCTACACCTTC. It is translated as CAGPREGGNYGYTF.

The genes are TRBV29-1 and TRBJ2-7, with D unclear. The CDR3 spans 12 residues. Deletions cut 4 bases from V and 7 bases from J, with 14 bases between. Per germline, CDR1 SQVTM and CDR2 ANQGSEA. The CDR3 DNA sequence: TGCAGCGTTGCAATCCAGGCTGCGGAGCAGTACTTC. Translation: CSVAIQAAEQYF.

The chain joins TRBV18 to TRBJ2-2; D is unclear. Germline-derived CDR1 and CDR2 are KGHSH and LQKENI. This CDR3 is 13 amino acids long. V was pared by 2 bases and J by 4 bases, with 5 bases between. CDR3 DNA: TGTGCCAGCTCACCAAAGGGCACCGGGGAGCTGTTTTTT. The encoded protein is CASSPKGTGELFF.

The chain joins TRBV5-1 to TRBJ1-5; 9 nucleotides align to TRBD1. This CDR3 is built from 15 residues. V lost 2 bases and J lost 4; bases outside the gene matches: 4. CDR1 and CDR2 from the germline V gene are SGHRS and YFSETQ. The CDR3 DNA is TGCGCCAGCAGCTTACAGGGGGCGGCGAATCAGCCCCAGCATTTT. Amino acid sequence: CASSLQGAANQPQHF.

The gene calls are TRBV5-6 and TRBJ1-4; D unclear. The V gene's germline CDR1 is SGHDT and CDR2 YYEEEE. The ends were cut back, 3 bases at V and 8 bases at J, with 5 bases in the middle. The CDR3 sequence is 11 residues long. The CDR3 sequence: CASSSGEKLFF. CDR3 nucleotides: TGTGCCAGCAGCTCCGGCGAAAAACTGTTTTTT.

This chain connects TRBV7-2 to TRBJ2-5, with D possibly matching TRBD1 (6 bases). The V gene's germline CDR1 is SGHTA and CDR2 FQGNSA. CDR3 size: 13 residues. The V end was cut by 5 bases, the J end by 14 bases, with 21 bases between. The CDR3 protein is CASSGQRASTPYF. For the CDR3, the DNA is TGTGCCAGCAGCGGACAGAGGGCTTCCACCCCATACTTC. Complete variable domain (other parts from reference TRBV7-2 and TRBJ2-5): GAGVSQSPSNKVTEKGKDVELRCDPISGHTALYWYRQSLGQGLEFLIYFQGNSAPDKSGLPSDRFSAERTGGSVSTLTIQRTQQEDSAVYLCASSGQRASTPYFGPGTRLLVL.

The chain combines TRBV4-1 with TRBJ1-1; no reliable D call. V was pared by 4 bases and J by 5 bases, with 14 bases between. Germline CDR1 and CDR2: MGHRA and YSYEKL. The CDR3 covers 14 residues. CDR3 sequence reads: CASSPEARRTEAFF. The CDR3 DNA is TGCGCCAGCAGCCCGGAGGCCCGGAGGACTGAAGCTTTCTTT.

This chain links TRBV6-5 with TRBJ2-2, with 8 bases lining up with TRBD1. CDR3 length: 16 amino acids. The germline CDR1 and CDR2 sequences are MNHEY and SVGAGI. With 4 bases clipped from V and 8 bases from J, the junction kept 12 bases outside the gene matches. In DNA, the CDR3 is TGTGCCAGCAGTTCCGTACTCCGGACAGGGTCTGGGGAGCTGTTTTTT. Encoded protein: CASSSVLRTGSGELFF.

This clone came up a few times. The rearrangement uses TRBV25-1 and TRBJ2-1, with no clear D. CDR3 length: 11 residues. The V gene's germline CDR1 is MGHDK and CDR2 SYGVNS. V lost 0 bases and J lost 6, with 0 bases in between. Written as DNA, the CDR3 is TGTGCCAGCAGTGAATACAATGAGCAGTTCTTC. Residues: CASSEYNEQFF.

The rearrangement joins TRBV30 to TRBJ2-3; 8 bases fit TRBD1. The germline V gene encodes CDR1 GTSNPN and CDR2 SVGIG (reference sequence). The CDR3 length is 13 residues. V lost 4 bases and J lost 4; bases outside the gene matches: 4. The CDR3 nucleotides are TGTGCCTGGATGCAGGGGGCCGCAGATACGCAGTATTTT. Encoded protein: CAWMQGAADTQYF.

The chain has TRBV2 and TRBJ2-5; no firm D call. The CDR3 contains 15 residues. Germline-derived CDR1 and CDR2 are SNHLY and FYNNEI. Trimming cost V 5 bases and J 2 bases, with 15 bases left between them. The CDR3 loop is CASSPVGSRQETQYF. DNA for the CDR3: TGTGCCAGCAGTCCCGTGGGTAGCCGGCAAGAGACCCAGTACTTC.

This chain links TRBV7-9 with TRBJ2-3, with 9 bases fitting TRBD2. With V trimmed by 7 bases and J by 4 bases, 15 bases remained unmatched. The CDR3 consists of 17 residues. Per germline, CDR1 SEHNR and CDR2 FQNEAQ (reference sequence). CDR3 DNA: TGTGCCAGCACCCTAGGGCTTAGCGGGAGTTTCTCAGATACGCAGTATTTT. It is translated as CASTLGLSGSFSDTQYF.